These 20 T cell receptor beta chains were sequenced from one sample in a study of human T cells and chemical hapten exposure. TCRdb itself ran the RACE reads through MiXCR, one entry per CDR3 protein. The data contain around 130,000 distinct CDR3 sequences, more than 7.5% of them seen just once; the ten biggest clones take up approximately 2%. Time point in this sample: healthy volunteer bleed at 2 weeks. Total RNA was extracted from unfractionated whole blood. Sequences were obtained from whole blood. All receptors derive from a male donor in good health. Some clones in this sample may be carry-over from other donors' samples.

This clonotype was observed many times. This rearrangement joins TRBV29-1 to TRBJ1-5; D possibly corresponds to TRBD1 (6 bases). Per the germline V gene, CDR1 is SQVTM and CDR2 is ANQGSEA. With 6 bases removed from V and 5 bases from J, the gap between germline ends came to 14 bases. The length of the CDR3 is 13 residues. DNA of the CDR3: TGCAGCGTGGCCCTCCCAGGGGATCAGCCCCAGCATTTT. Its protein is CSVALPGDQPQHF. Full variable domain (rest looked up from reference TRBV29-1 and TRBJ1-5): SAVISQKPSRDICQRGTSLTIQCQVDSQVTMMFWYRQQPGQSLTLIATANQGSEATYESGFVIDKFPISRPNLTFSTLTVSNMSPEDSSIYLCSVALPGDQPQHFGDGTRLSIL.

J is TRBJ1-2 and V is TRBV6-5; D is uncertain. There are 14 residues in the CDR3. Looked up from germline, CDR1 is MNHEY and CDR2 is SVGAGI. The V end was cut by 2 bases, the J end by 4 bases, with 11 bases between. The CDR3 is CASSYGGQPYGYTF. CDR3 sequence (DNA): TGTGCCAGCAGTTACGGCGGCCAGCCCTATGGCTACACCTTC.

This clonotype was seen at least ten times. This chain connects TRBV2 to TRBJ1-1; no definite D call. The germline V gene encodes CDR1 SNHLY and CDR2 FYNNEI. V was shortened by 1 base and J by 2 bases, with 8 bases between the two germline ends. The CDR3 is 14 residues long. The CDR3 here is CASSEEVDNTEAFF. The CDR3 DNA is TGTGCCAGCAGTGAAGAAGTGGATAACACTGAAGCTTTCTTT.

This clonotype was recorded at least ten times. J is TRBJ1-1 and V is TRBV7-9; no firm D call. V lost 1 base and J 3 bases, leaving 3 bases between the germline ends. CDR3 size: 12 residues. Germline assignment: CDR1 SEHNR and CDR2 FQNEAQ (reference sequence). CDR3 DNA sequence: TGTGCCAGCAGCTTAGGGTACACTGAAGCTTTCTTT. This translates into CASSLGYTEAFF. Supplemented by reference TRBV7-9 and TRBJ1-1, the full variable domain reads DTGVSQNPRHKITKRGQNVTFRCDPISEHNRLYWYRQTLGQGPEFLTYFQNEAQLEKSRLLSDRFSAERPKGSFSTLEIQRTEQGDSAMYLCASSLGYTEAFFGQGTRLTVV.

The chain uses TRBV2 and TRBJ2-1, with 12 bases fitting TRBD1. Trimming cost V 8 bases and J 7 bases; bases outside gene matches: 6. Germline lookup yields CDR1 SNHLY and CDR2 FYNNEI. This CDR3 comprises 14 residues. CDR3 sequence (DNA): TGTGCCAGCCAGTGGGACAGGGGGCAGAATGAGCAGTTCTTC. As protein: CASQWDRGQNEQFF. Variable domain in full (rest from reference TRBV2 and TRBJ2-1): EPEVTQTPSHQVTQMGQEVILRCVPISNHLYFYWYRQILGQKVEFLVSFYNNEISEKSEIFDDQFSVERPDGSNFTLKIRSTKLEDSAMYFCASQWDRGQNEQFFGPGTRLTVL.

This clonotype was observed a few times. This sequence joins TRBV19 and TRBJ2-1; 8 positions agree with TRBD1. Losses at the gene ends were 3 bases for V and 7 bases for J; bases not matched to a gene: 8. CDR1 and CDR2 (germline): LNHDA, SQIVND (reference sequence). The CDR3 runs 15 residues. The CDR3 sequence is CASSIRTGRRNEQFF. In DNA, the CDR3 is TGTGCCAGTAGTATCCGGACAGGGCGACGGAATGAGCAGTTCTTC. The full variable domain, its missing parts supplied by reference TRBV19 and TRBJ2-1, is DGGITQSPKYLFRKEGQNVTLSCEQNLNHDAMYWYRQDPGQGLRLIYYSQIVNDFQKGDIAEGYSVSREKKESFPLTVTSAQKNPTAFYLCASSIRTGRRNEQFFGPGTRLTVL.

V gene TRBV12-5 combines with J gene TRBJ2-1; perhaps TRBD2 as D (6 bases). Germline values: CDR1 LGHNT, CDR2 FRNRAP. The CDR3 runs 13 residues. The ends were cut back, 2 bases at V and 7 bases at J, with 9 bases in the middle. The CDR3 bases are TGTGCTAGTGGTTTGAAGGGGAGGAATGAGCAGTTCTTC. It is translated as CASGLKGRNEQFF.

This clonotype came up many times. The chain has TRBV11-1 and TRBJ2-7, with D perhaps given as TRBD1 or TRBD2 (5 bases each). Germline lookup yields CDR1 SGHAT and CDR2 FQDESV (reference sequence). There are 12 residues in the CDR3. V lost 5 bases to trimming and J lost 2 bases, with 7 bases between them. CDR3 DNA: TGTGCCAGCAGCCAGGGAGCCTACGAGCAGTACTTC. Its protein product is CASSQGAYEQYF.

This clonotype was detected only a few times. This sequence joins TRBV29-1 and TRBJ2-1, with D possibly TRBD1 on 6 matching bases. Trimming stripped 8 bases from V and 6 bases from J, with 14 bases between. The germline V gene encodes CDR1 SQVTM and CDR2 ANQGSEA. The CDR3 is made up of 12 amino acids. CDR3: CSFLKQGNEQFF. The CDR3 DNA reads as TGCAGCTTCCTGAAACAGGGCAATGAGCAGTTCTTC.

Notes on this clonotype: A much larger clonotype is one base distant, so this may be a read error. This rearrangement joins TRBV20-1 to TRBJ1-1; no firm D call. The length of the CDR3 is 11 residues. The V end lost 1 base, the J end lost 9 bases, and 9 bases lay between the germline ends. Germline V CDR1 and CDR2: DFQATT, SNEGSKA (reference sequence). The CDR3 here is CSARGSDKAFF. As DNA, the CDR3 is TGCAGTGCTAGAGGATCAGATAAAGCTTTCTTT.

The table lists this clonotype with many counts. This sequence joins TRBV29-1 and TRBJ2-3; D is possibly TRBD2 (6 bases). V was shortened by 4 bases and J by 5 bases, with 13 bases between the two germline ends. The CDR3 extends over 13 amino acids. Germline V gene sequence: CDR1 SQVTM, CDR2 ANQGSEA. The CDR3 loop reads CSVVNRGIDTQYF. The CDR3 bases are TGCAGCGTTGTCAACCGGGGGATAGATACGCAGTATTTT.

The chain recombines TRBV14 with TRBJ2-5; TRBD1 matches at 9 bases. This CDR3 has 17 amino acids. The V gene end was trimmed by 0 bases and the J gene end by 5 bases; junction bases not matched to a gene: 10. The germline CDR1 and CDR2 sequences are SGHDN and FVKESK. This chain's CDR3 is CASSQDPSYRGLETQYF. CDR3 coding DNA: TGTGCCAGCAGCCAAGATCCCTCGTACAGGGGGCTCGAGACCCAGTACTTC.

The chain couples TRBV5-4 to TRBJ1-4, with unresolved D. CDR3 length: 14 amino acids. The ends were cut back, 2 bases at V and 4 bases at J, with 9 bases in the middle. Germline V CDR1 and CDR2: SGHNT, YYREEE (reference sequence). The CDR3 coding sequence is TGTGCCAGCAGCTTTCAGACTGGTAATGAAAAACTGTTTTTT. Its protein is CASSFQTGNEKLFF.

The sample holds a few counts of this clonotype. The gene calls are TRBV20-1 and TRBJ1-2; 11 positions match TRBD1. Germline values: CDR1 DFQATT, CDR2 SNEGSKA (reference sequence). Losses at the gene ends were 2 bases for V and 7 bases for J; bases not matched to a gene: 6. The CDR3 sequence is 14 residues long. The DNA of the CDR3 is TGCAGTGCTAGATTGGACAGGGGGCGGGTTGGCTACACCTTC. This sequence encodes CSARLDRGRVGYTF.

This clonotype appeared a few times. The CDR3 DNA is TGTGCCAGCAGTAGTCCACCCGGGAACACTGAAGCTTTCTTT. It is translated as CASSSPPGNTEAFF. The J gene is TRBJ1-1, the V gene TRBV12-3 or TRBV12-4; the D is unclear. The CDR3 extends over 14 amino acids. Trimming shortened V by 5 bases and J by 1 base, and 11 bases separated the two germline ends.

This clonotype came up a few times. This sequence joins TRBV6-5 and TRBJ2-3, with a possible D match to TRBD1 (7 bases). CDR1 is MNHEY, CDR2 SVGAGI, per germline. Trimming took 2 bases from V and 5 from J, leaving 11 bases between them. The CDR3 runs to 14 residues. CDR3 nucleotides: TGTGCCAGCAGTTACGGGACAGCGGGAGATACGCAGTATTTT. This sequence encodes CASSYGTAGDTQYF.

In this sample, this clonotype turned up many times. The chain employs TRBV5-5 and TRBJ2-7; possibly TRBD2 for D (6 bases). Germline lookup yields CDR1 SGHKS and CDR2 YYEKEE (reference sequence). The CDR3 length is 15 residues. The V gene lost 4 bases and the J gene lost 5 bases, with 19 bases spanning the gap. CDR3 residues: CASSRNRLGYHEQYF. CDR3 DNA: TGTGCCAGCAGCCGGAACCGACTAGGATATCACGAGCAGTACTTC.

There are many counts of this clonotype. This chain joins TRBV19 and TRBJ2-1, with D perhaps matching TRBD1 or TRBD2 (6 bases each). Trimming pared 9 bases from V and 9 bases from J, leaving 24 bases between. Germline V gene data show CDR1 as LNHDA and CDR2 as SQIVND (reference sequence). The CDR3 totals 15 residues. The CDR3 region is CASIKGGQGTSEQFF. The CDR3 DNA is TGTGCCAGCATAAAGGGGGGCCAAGGGACAAGTGAGCAGTTCTTC.

This clonotype was seen a handful of times. The V call is TRBV6-6, the J call TRBJ2-1; D tentatively reads TRBD1 or TRBD2 (5 bases each). The CDR3 extends over 14 amino acids. The germline V gene has CDR1 MNHNY and CDR2 SVGAGI (reference sequence). V was pared by 2 bases and J by 6 bases, with 11 bases between. The CDR3 DNA reads TGTGCCAGCAGTTACATCCCCGGGGCCAATGAGCAGTTCTTC. Amino acid sequence: CASSYIPGANEQFF.

This sequence joins TRBV7-2 and TRBJ2-2; 14 bases are shared with TRBD2. This CDR3 has 18 amino acids. Germline V gene lookup returns CDR1 SGHTA and CDR2 FQGNSA. The V gene end was trimmed by 5 bases and the J gene end by 2 bases; junction bases not matched to a gene: 7. The CDR3 coding sequence is TGTGCCAGCAGCAGACTAGCGGGAGGGGTCATCAACACCGGGGAGCTGTTTTTT. Protein product: CASSRLAGGVINTGELFF.